Described below is a single T cell receptor (beta chain) sequence and its context. Its target is not known. Clones were read by immunoSEQ multiplex PCR, and TCRdb kept only the in-frame ones, dropping some. The sample yields about 71,000 clones, roughly 81% seen once. The record originates from a study of OX40 agonist ivuxolimab in advanced cancers. Researchers took blood at baseline, on cycle 4 day 1, and on cycle 7 day 1. Study observations and caveats: In general, CD8+ T cells held more expanded clones than CD4+ did, on average.

Germline values: CDR1 SEHNR, CDR2 FQNEAQ (reference sequence). V was shortened by 3 bases and J by 3 bases, with 5 bases between the two germline ends. CDR3 length: 12 residues. The receptor was derived from an adult with an advanced solid tumor such as melanoma, head and neck, liver or kidney cancer. The sequences come from CD4+ or CD8+ T cells sorted from blood, collected in a trial of the OX40 agonist ivuxolimab. The chain couples TRBV7-9 to TRBJ1-1, with D uncertain. CDR3: CASSFPDTEAFF. CDR3 in DNA: TGTGCCAGCAGCTTTCCAGACACTGAAGCTTTCTTT.